This TCR beta chain was sequenced during a study of blood T cells in healthy people across ages. This clonotype occurred many times. What it recognizes is unknown. In terms of origin and age, donors were healthy Caucasian individuals from Russia aged roughly 6 to 95. Study observations and caveats: Strong correlation linked observed beta diversity and percent naive T cells. Naive and antigen-experienced cells were not separated, limiting conclusive comparison.

A J-beta primer mix and a sample-barcoded 5' primer were used in a second PCR of about 6 to 12 cycles. Tags on each cDNA molecule came from a template-switch adaptor with 12 random nucleotides. TCRdb passed the 5' RACE reads through MiXCR, listing each CDR3 protein once. Of about 640,000 distinct CDR3 sequences in the sample, roughly 30% were seen once. The germline V gene encodes CDR1 MDHEN and CDR2 SYDVKM. The CDR3 totals 15 residues. Trimming pared 2 bases from V and 4 bases from J, leaving 9 bases between. The receptor's source is a woman aged 80 or over in good health. The V and J genes are TRBV28 and TRBJ2-6; D is undetermined. Sequencing was done on a sample of blood. This CDR3 is CASSLTRPGANVLTF. The CDR3 nucleotides are TGTGCCAGCAGTTTAACTCGGCCAGGGGCCAACGTCCTGACTTTC.